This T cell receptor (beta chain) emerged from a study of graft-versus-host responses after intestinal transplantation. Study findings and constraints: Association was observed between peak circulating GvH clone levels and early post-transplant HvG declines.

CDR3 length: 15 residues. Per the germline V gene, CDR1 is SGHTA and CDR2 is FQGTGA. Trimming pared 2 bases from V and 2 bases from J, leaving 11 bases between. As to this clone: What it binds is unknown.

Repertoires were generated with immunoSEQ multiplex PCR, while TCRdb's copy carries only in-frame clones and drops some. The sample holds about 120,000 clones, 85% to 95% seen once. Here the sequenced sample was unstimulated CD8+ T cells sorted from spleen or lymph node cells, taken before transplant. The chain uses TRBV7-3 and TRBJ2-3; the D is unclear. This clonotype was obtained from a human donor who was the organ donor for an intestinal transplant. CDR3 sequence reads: CASSLGNGLTDTQYF. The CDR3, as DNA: TGTGCCAGCAGCTTAGGGAATGGGCTCACAGATACGCAGTATTTT. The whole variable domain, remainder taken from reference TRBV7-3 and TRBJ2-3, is GAGVSQTPSNKVTEKGKYVELRCDPISGHTALYWYRQSLGQGPEFLIYFQGTGAADDSGLPNDRFFAVRPEGSVSTLKIQRTERGDSAVYLCASSLGNGLTDTQYFGPGTRLTVL.